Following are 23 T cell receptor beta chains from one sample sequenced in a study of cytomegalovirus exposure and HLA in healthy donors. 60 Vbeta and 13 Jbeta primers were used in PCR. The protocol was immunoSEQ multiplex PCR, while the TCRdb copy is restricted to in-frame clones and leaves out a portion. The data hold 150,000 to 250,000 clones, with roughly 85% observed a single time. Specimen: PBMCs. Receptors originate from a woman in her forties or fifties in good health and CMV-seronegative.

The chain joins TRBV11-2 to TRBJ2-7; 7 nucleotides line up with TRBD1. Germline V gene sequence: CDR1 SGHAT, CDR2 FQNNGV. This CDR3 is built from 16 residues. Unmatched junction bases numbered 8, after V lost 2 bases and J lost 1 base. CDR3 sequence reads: CASSLLEVQGSYEQYF. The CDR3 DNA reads TGTGCCAGCAGCTTACTAGAAGTACAGGGGTCCTACGAGCAGTACTTC.

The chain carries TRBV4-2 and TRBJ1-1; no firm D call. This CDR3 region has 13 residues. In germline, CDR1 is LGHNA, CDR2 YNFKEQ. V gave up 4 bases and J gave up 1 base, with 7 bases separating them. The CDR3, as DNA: TGTGCCAGCAGCCCACCCAGGAACACTGAAGCTTTCTTT. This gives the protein CASSPPRNTEAFF.

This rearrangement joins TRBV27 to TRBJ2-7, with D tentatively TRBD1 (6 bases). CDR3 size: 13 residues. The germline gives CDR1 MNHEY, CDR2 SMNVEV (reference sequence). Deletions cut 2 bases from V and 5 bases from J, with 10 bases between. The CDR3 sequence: CASSLRQAHEQYF. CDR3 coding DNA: TGTGCCAGCAGTTTAAGACAGGCTCACGAGCAGTACTTC.

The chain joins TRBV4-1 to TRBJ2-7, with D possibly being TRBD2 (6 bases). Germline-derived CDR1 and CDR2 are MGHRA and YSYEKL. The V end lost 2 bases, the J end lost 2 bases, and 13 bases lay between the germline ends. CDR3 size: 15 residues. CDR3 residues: CASSQTGTATYEQYF. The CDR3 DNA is TGCGCCAGCAGCCAAACCGGGACTGCCACCTACGAGCAGTACTTC.

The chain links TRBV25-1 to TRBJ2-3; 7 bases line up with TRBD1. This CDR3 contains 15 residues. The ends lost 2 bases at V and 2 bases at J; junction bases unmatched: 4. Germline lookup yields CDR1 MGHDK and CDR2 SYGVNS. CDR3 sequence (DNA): TGTGCCAGCAGTGAAACAGGGGCGATCACAGATACGCAGTATTTT. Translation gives CASSETGAITDTQYF.

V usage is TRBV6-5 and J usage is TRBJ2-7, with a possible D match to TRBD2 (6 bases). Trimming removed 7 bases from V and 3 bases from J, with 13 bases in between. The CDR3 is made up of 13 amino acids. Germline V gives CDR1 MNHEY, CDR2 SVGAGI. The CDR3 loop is CASTGGTRYEQYF. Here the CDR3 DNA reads TGTGCCAGCACTGGCGGGACGCGCTACGAGCAGTACTTC.

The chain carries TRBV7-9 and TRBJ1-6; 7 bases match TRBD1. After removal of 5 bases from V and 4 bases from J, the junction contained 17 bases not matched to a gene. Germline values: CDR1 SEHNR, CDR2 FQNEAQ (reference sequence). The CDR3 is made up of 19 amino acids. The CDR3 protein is CASSSRDRELAGYNSPLHF. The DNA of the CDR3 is TGTGCCAGCAGCAGCCGGGACAGAGAATTGGCGGGTTATAATTCACCCCTCCACTTT.

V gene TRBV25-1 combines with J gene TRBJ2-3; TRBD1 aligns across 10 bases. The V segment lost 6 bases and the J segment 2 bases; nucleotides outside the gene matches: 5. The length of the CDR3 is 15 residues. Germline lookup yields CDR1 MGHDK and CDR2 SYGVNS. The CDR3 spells CASRRTGGNTDTQYF. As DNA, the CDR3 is TGTGCCAGCAGGCGGACAGGGGGGAACACAGATACGCAGTATTTT.

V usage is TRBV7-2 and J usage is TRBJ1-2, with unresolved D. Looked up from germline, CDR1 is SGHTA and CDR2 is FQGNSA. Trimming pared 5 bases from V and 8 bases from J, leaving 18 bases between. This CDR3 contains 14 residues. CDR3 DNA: TGTGCCAGCAGCCCAGGTAGGACTACTAGAGGCTACACCTTC. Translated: CASSPGRTTRGYTF.

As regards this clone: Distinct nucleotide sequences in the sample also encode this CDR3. The chain's CDR3 is CASSPQGPPQHF. The CDR3 DNA reads as TGTGCCAGCAGCCCCCAGGGCCCGCCCCAGCATTTT. The chain combines TRBV7-9 with TRBJ1-5; the D gene is possibly TRBD1 (5 bases). The V end was cut by 5 bases, the J end by 9 bases, with 11 bases between. Germline values: CDR1 SEHNR, CDR2 FQNEAQ (reference sequence). The CDR3 consists of 12 residues.

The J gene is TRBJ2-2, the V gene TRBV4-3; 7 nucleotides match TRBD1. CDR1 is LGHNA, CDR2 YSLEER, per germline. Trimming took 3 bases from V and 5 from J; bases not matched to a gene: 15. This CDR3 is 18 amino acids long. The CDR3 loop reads CASSQRFGTEEGTGELFF. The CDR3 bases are TGCGCCAGCAGCCAGAGATTCGGGACAGAGGAAGGGACCGGGGAGCTGTTTTTT.

This chain's CDR3 is CASSLSYTSGITYEQFF. CDR3 bases: TGTGCCAGCAGTTTATCCTATACTAGCGGGATTACGTATGAGCAGTTCTTC. V and J are TRBV27 and TRBJ2-1; 10 bases match TRBD2. V gave up 0 bases and J gave up 8 bases; unmatched junction bases: 10. Germline V CDR1 and CDR2: MNHEY, SMNVEV (reference sequence). The CDR3 spans 17 residues.

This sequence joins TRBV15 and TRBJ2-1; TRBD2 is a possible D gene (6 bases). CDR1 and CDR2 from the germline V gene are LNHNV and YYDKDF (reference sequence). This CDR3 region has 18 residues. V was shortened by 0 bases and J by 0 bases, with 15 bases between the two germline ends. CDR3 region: CATSRDSTGGTSYNEQFF. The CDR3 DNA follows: TGTGCCACCAGCAGAGATAGTACCGGCGGGACCTCCTACAATGAGCAGTTCTTC.

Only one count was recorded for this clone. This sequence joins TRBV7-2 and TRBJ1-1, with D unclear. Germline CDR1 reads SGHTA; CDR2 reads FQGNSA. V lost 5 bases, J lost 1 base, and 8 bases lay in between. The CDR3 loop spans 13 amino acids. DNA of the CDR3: TGTGCCAGCAGCGTCTCTTGGAACACTGAAGCTTTCTTT. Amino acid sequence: CASSVSWNTEAFF.

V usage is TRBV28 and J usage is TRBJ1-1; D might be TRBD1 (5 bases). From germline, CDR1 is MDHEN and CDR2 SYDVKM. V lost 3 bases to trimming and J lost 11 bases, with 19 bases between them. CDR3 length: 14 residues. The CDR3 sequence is CASSLTGGARGAFF. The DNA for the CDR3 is TGTGCCAGCAGTTTGACTGGCGGGGCACGGGGGGCTTTCTTT.

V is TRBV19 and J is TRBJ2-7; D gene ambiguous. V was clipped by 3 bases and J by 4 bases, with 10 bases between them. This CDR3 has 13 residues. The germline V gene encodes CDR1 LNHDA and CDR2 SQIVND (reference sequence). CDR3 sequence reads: CASSMLAAYEQYF. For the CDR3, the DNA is TGTGCCAGTAGTATGCTTGCGGCTTACGAGCAGTACTTC.

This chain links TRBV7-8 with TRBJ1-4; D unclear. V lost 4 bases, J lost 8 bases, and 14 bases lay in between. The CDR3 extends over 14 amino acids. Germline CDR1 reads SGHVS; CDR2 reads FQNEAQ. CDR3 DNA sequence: TGTGCCAGCAGCTCCCGTAATCTCAGGGAAAAACTGTTTTTT. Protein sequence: CASSSRNLREKLFF.

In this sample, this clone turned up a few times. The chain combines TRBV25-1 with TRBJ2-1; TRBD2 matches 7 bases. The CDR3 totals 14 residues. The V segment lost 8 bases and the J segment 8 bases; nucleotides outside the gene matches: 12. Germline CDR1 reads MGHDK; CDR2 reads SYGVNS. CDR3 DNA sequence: TGTGCCAGCGCCGGGACTATGCCCTTCGATGAGCAGTTCTTC. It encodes CASAGTMPFDEQFF.

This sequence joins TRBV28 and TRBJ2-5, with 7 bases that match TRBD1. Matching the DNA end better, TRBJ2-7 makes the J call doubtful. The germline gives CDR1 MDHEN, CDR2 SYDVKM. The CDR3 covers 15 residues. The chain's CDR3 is CASSLYDIRGYEQYF. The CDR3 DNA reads TGTGCCAGCAGTTTATACGACATCAGGGGGTACGAGCAGTACTTC.

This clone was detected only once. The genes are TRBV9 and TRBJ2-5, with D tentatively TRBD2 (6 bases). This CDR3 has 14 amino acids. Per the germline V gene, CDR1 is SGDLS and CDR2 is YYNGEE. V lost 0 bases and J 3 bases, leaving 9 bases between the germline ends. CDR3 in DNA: TGTGCCAGCAGCGTAGGCGGCGGGAAAGAGACCCAGTACTTC. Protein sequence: CASSVGGGKETQYF.

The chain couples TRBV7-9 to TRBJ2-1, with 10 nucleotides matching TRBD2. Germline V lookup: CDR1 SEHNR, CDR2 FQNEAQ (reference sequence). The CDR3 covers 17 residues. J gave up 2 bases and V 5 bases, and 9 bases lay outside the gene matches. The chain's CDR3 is CASSGTRLAGTYNEQFF. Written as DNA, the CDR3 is TGTGCCAGCAGCGGAACGAGACTAGCGGGTACCTACAATGAGCAGTTCTTC.

CDR3 sequence reads: CAWTRQGRNEQYF. The CDR3, as DNA: TGTGCCTGGACCCGACAGGGTCGAAACGAGCAGTACTTC. The chain has TRBV30 and TRBJ2-7; 7 positions match TRBD1. Germline assignment: CDR1 GTSNPN and CDR2 SVGIG (reference sequence). The junction had 8 bases not matched to a gene; V was cut back by 4 bases and J by 5 bases. CDR3 length equals 13 residues.

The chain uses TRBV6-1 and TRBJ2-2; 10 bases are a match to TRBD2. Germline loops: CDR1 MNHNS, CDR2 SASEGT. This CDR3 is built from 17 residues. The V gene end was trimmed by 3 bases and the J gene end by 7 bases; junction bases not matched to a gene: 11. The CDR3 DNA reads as TGTGCCAGCAGTGAGGAGGTAGCGGGAGGTTTAGGCGGGGAGCTGTTTTTT. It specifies CASSEEVAGGLGGELFF.